The subject of this entry is one T cell receptor (beta chain). The protocol was immunoSEQ multiplex PCR, while the TCRdb copy is restricted to in-frame clones and leaves out a portion. The sample has about 150,000 clones; around 88% are singletons. This entry belongs to a study of T cell responses to AZD1222 COVID-19 vaccine. Germline-derived CDR1 and CDR2 are SGHDT and YYEEEE. The CDR3 is made up of 13 amino acids. V dropped 1 base and J dropped 2 bases, with 7 bases sitting between them. This clonotype was sampled from an adult in good health. The material sequenced was peripheral blood, taken on day 0 of MenACWY control vaccination. V usage is TRBV5-6 and J usage is TRBJ2-7, with D uncertain. CDR3 sequence (DNA): TGTGCCAGCAGCTTGCGCGGAGCCTACGAGCAGTACTTC. It yields the protein CASSLRGAYEQYF.